These T cell receptor beta chains were read from a single sample in a study of CD4 T cells in relation to SARS-CoV-2 and coronaviruses. The table came from immunoSEQ multiplex PCR; TCRdb's copy has only in-frame clones and leaves some out. Of some 45,000 clones listed, about four fifths were seen once; the top ten hold over 1.1%. Which antigens these TCRs recognize remains unknown. The sample was naive CD4+ T cells from PBMCs, cultured in vitro. These receptor sequences come from an adult with COVID-19. Both conserved end residues are trimmed from each CDR3. The order of the fields is J gene, V gene, CDR3 protein.

TRBJ1-2 | TRBV30 | AWSPGRYGYT
TRBJ2-1 | TRBV24-1 | ATSDLASGRFDEQF
TRBJ2-7 | TRBV13 | ASSRNRAGEQY
TRBJ1-4 | TRBV9 | ASSVDPGIEKLF
TRBJ2-1 | TRBV5-1 | ASSPLPSGPSSYNEQF
TRBJ2-5 | TRBV14 | ASSQVGGRETQY
TRBJ1-3 | TRBV5-1 | ASGGDSGNTIY
TRBJ2-1 | TRBV27 | ASSLQRSDEQF
TRBJ1-6 | TRBV5-8 | ASSLVLNSPLH
TRBJ2-3 | TRBV3-1/TRBV3-2 | ASSRTRGFPQY
TRBJ2-7 | TRBV11-3 | ASSLGNGPYEQY
TRBJ2-1 | TRBV2 | ASSDTSGGPKEQF
TRBJ1-2 | TRBV5-1 | ASSLAQGAGST
TRBJ2-2 | TRBV4-2 | ASSQERGQTTGELF
TRBJ2-2 | TRBV5-1 | ASSFEGNTGELF
TRBJ1-2 | TRBV7-2 | ASSFRYRANYGYT
TRBJ2-1 | TRBV7-3 | ASSLWGLASNEQF
TRBJ1-4 | TRBV14 | ASSQEVAGEKLF
TRBJ2-5 | TRBV5-4 | ASRRAGGTPGTQY
TRBJ1-5 | TRBV2 | ASSVFPVQGGQPQH
TRBJ2-2 | TRBV7-2 | ASQPQPSSWSTGELF
TRBJ2-5 | TRBV18 | ASSTATGAVETQY
TRBJ1-1 | TRBV27 | ASRQQGVITEAF
TRBJ1-2 | TRBV2 | ASRWTVYYGYT
TRBJ2-2 | TRBV27 | ASTWGGPNTGELF
TRBJ2-2 | TRBV4-3 | ASSQDLFLGSTNTGELF
TRBJ2-7 | TRBV15 | ATSRGRGTGGSYEQY
TRBJ2-4 | TRBV19 | ASTPLGVADIQY
TRBJ2-7 | TRBV6-6 | ASKGTSGFEQY
TRBJ1-5 | TRBV4-1 | ASSQADQPQH
TRBJ1-1 | TRBV6-1 | ASSEALGRVNTEAF
TRBJ2-6 | TRBV2 | ASSEIGSGANVLT
TRBJ1-5 | TRBV4-1 | ASSQDGQVNQPQH
TRBJ1-1 | TRBV3-1/TRBV3-2 | ASSQDSVGGAF
TRBJ1-2 | TRBV6-5 | AAGTVYGYT
TRBJ2-7 | TRBV28 | ASGFRGLSDTSSGY
TRBJ2-4 | TRBV19 | ASSFSVGTGNHIQY
TRBJ2-3 | TRBV7-3 | ASKGGRATDTQY
TRBJ2-6 | TRBV9 | ASGDIDGANVLT
TRBJ2-2 | TRBV18 | ASSNRDGELF
TRBJ2-4 | TRBV6-1 | ASSEAPGVIQY
TRBJ2-3 | TRBV14 | ASSQVGGFTDTQY